Following are 23 T cell receptor beta chains from one sample sequenced in a study of shared clonotypes between healthy human individuals. Here immunoSEQ multiplex PCR was the method, and the copy in TCRdb shows in-frame clones only, minus some. The table lists some 550,000 clones, around 97% of them singletons, with around 0.058% in the top ten. The specimen was naive CD4+ T cells sorted from blood. Subset indicated: CD45RA+ positively selected. All receptors come from a woman aged 25-40 years in good health.

The genes are TRBV19 and TRBJ2-7, with a possible D match to TRBD1 (5 bases). The germline V and J ends were trimmed by 9 bases and 4 bases, with 19 bases remaining between them. This CDR3 is 14 amino acids long. Germline V gene sequence: CDR1 LNHDA, CDR2 SQIVND (reference sequence). The CDR3 reads CASTPGQGLYEQYF. CDR3 DNA: TGTGCCAGCACCCCCGGGCAGGGCTTATACGAGCAGTACTTC.

V usage is TRBV29-1 and J usage is TRBJ2-5; D perhaps matches TRBD1 (6 bases). Trimming took 4 bases from V and 4 from J, leaving 13 bases between them. The CDR3 length is 13 residues. CDR1 and CDR2 from the germline V gene are SQVTM and ANQGSEA. The CDR3 sequence: CSVGFSGAETQYF. The CDR3 DNA reads as TGCAGCGTTGGTTTTTCAGGGGCAGAGACCCAGTACTTC.

The V call is TRBV4-1, the J call TRBJ2-3; 9 bases agree with TRBD2. CDR1 MGHRA and CDR2 YSYEKL come from the germline V gene. This CDR3 is 17 amino acids long. With V trimmed by 0 bases and J by 1 base, 5 bases remained unmatched. The CDR3 reads CASSQDRRTSGTDTQYF. CDR3 DNA sequence: TGCGCCAGCAGCCAAGATCGTAGGACTAGCGGCACAGATACGCAGTATTTT.

This chain uses TRBV11-2 with TRBJ2-7, with unresolved D. V was trimmed by 8 bases and J by 0 bases, leaving 17 bases between them. The CDR3 totals 15 residues. CDR1 is SGHAT and CDR2 is FQNNGV in the germline V gene. CDR3 DNA sequence: TGTGCCAGCGATTGGGCCGCTAGATTCTCCTACGAGCAGTACTTC. Its translation: CASDWAARFSYEQYF.

This chain uses TRBV18 with TRBJ2-1; possible D gene TRBD2, 6 bases. CDR1 and CDR2 from the germline V gene are KGHSH and LQKENI. The CDR3 covers 17 residues. V lost 4 bases and J lost 0, with 16 bases in between. In DNA, the CDR3 is TGTGCCAGCTCACGGGGAAATAGCGGTAGCTCCTACAATGAGCAGTTCTTC. The encoded protein is CASSRGNSGSSYNEQFF.

The chain is built from TRBV4-1 and TRBJ2-5; D is perhaps TRBD1 (6 bases). CDR3 length: 15 amino acids. Trimming shortened V by 0 bases and J by 2 bases, and 10 bases separated the two germline ends. Germline V gene lookup returns CDR1 MGHRA and CDR2 YSYEKL. CDR3 DNA sequence: TGCGCCAGCAGCCAAGATCGGACAGTACAAGAGACCCAGTACTTC. Its protein product is CASSQDRTVQETQYF.

About this clone: Additional DNA sequences in this sample encode the identical CDR3. The genes are TRBV5-1 and TRBJ1-3; D gene unclear. Trimming removed 2 bases at V and 0 bases at J, with 6 bases between. Per germline, CDR1 SGHRS and CDR2 YFSETQ. The length of the CDR3 is 14 residues. CDR3 coding DNA: TGCGCCAGCAGCTTAGGATCCTCTGGAAACACCATATATTTT. This sequence encodes CASSLGSSGNTIYF.

The rearrangement links TRBV28 to TRBJ1-2; D not resolved. The CDR3 runs 20 residues. Germline CDR1 MDHEN, CDR2 SYDVKM. Trimming took off 7 bases at V and 4 bases at J, with 34 bases between the two ends. The CDR3: CASNGPTRSGGPPVVYGYTF. CDR3 sequence (DNA): TGTGCCAGCAACGGCCCGACCCGCTCCGGCGGGCCCCCGGTGGTCTATGGCTACACCTTC.

The chain couples TRBV19 to TRBJ2-2; 11 bases agree with TRBD2. The germline V gene has CDR1 LNHDA and CDR2 SQIVND (reference sequence). There are 17 residues in the CDR3. Trimming cost V 6 bases and J 0 bases; bases outside gene matches: 6. The CDR3 coding sequence is TGTGCCAGTAGAAAGGGACTAGCGGACGCGAACACCGGGGAGCTGTTTTTT. This codes for CASRKGLADANTGELFF.

This chain joins TRBV5-1 and TRBJ2-7; TRBD1 matches 10 bases. This CDR3 region has 14 residues. Trimming at V came to 4 bases and at J to 6 bases, leaving 7 bases not matched to a gene. Germline values: CDR1 SGHRS, CDR2 YFSETQ. The chain's CDR3 is CASSKDRGRSEQYF. In DNA, the CDR3 is TGCGCCAGCAGCAAAGACAGGGGGCGGTCCGAGCAGTACTTC.

The table lists this clone with a count of one. This sequence joins TRBV6-5 and TRBJ1-2, with a possible D match to TRBD1 (5 bases). The CDR3 contains 15 residues. Germline-derived CDR1 and CDR2 are MNHEY and SVGAGI. The V end lost 5 bases, the J end lost 1 base, and 14 bases lay between the germline ends. CDR3: CASSRGRAFNYGYTF. The CDR3 DNA is TGTGCCAGCAGTCGGGGCAGGGCGTTTAACTATGGCTACACCTTC.

This chain uses TRBV28 with TRBJ2-7; 7 positions match TRBD2. The CDR3 sequence is 12 residues long. The trim removed 8 bases at V and 0 bases at J, leaving 1 base unmatched. CDR1 MDHEN and CDR2 SYDVKM come from the germline V gene. CDR3 DNA sequence: TGTGCCAGCGAGCGGGGCTCCTACGAGCAGTACTTC. Translation gives CASERGSYEQYF.

The chain recombines TRBV2 with TRBJ1-5; no firm D call. The germline gives CDR1 SNHLY, CDR2 FYNNEI. The CDR3 consists of 13 residues. V shed 8 bases and J shed 3 bases, with 11 bases lying between them. CDR3 protein: CASRGKINQPQHF. CDR3 bases: TGTGCCAGCCGGGGTAAGATCAATCAGCCCCAGCATTTT.

The chain joins TRBV19 to TRBJ1-5, with 7 bases that match TRBD1. This CDR3 is 14 amino acids long. The V gene's germline CDR1 is LNHDA and CDR2 SQIVND (reference sequence). After removal of 5 bases from V and 2 bases from J, the junction contained 3 bases not matched to a gene. The CDR3 reads CASSFDRGNQPQHF. CDR3 in DNA: TGTGCCAGTAGTTTCGACAGGGGCAATCAGCCCCAGCATTTT.

The J gene is TRBJ2-7, the V gene TRBV28; D might be TRBD2 (5 bases). In germline, CDR1 is MDHEN, CDR2 SYDVKM. CDR3 length equals 14 residues. V lost 7 bases, J lost 4 bases, and 17 bases lay in between. The CDR3 DNA follows: TGTGCCAGCACCGGAGGTGCCTTTATATACGAGCAGTACTTC. Protein sequence: CASTGGAFIYEQYF. The whole variable domain, filled in from reference TRBV28 and TRBJ2-7, reads DVKVTQSSRYLVKRTGEKVFLECVQDMDHENMFWYRQDPGLGLRLIYFSYDVKMKEKGDIPEGYSVSREKKERFSLILESASTNQTSMYLCASTGGAFIYEQYFGPGTRLTVT.

V usage is TRBV9 and J usage is TRBJ2-1; TRBD2 is a possible D gene (5 bases). Germline CDR1 reads SGDLS; CDR2 reads YYNGEE. CDR3 length equals 15 residues. Trimming took off 0 bases at V and 1 base at J, with 8 bases between the two ends. CDR3 sequence (DNA): TGTGCCAGCAGCGTAGCGGGGAATTCCTACAATGAGCAGTTCTTC. It encodes CASSVAGNSYNEQFF.

This chain connects TRBV7-9 to TRBJ2-2; D not certain. Germline CDR1 reads SEHNR; CDR2 reads FQNEAQ (reference sequence). This CDR3 has 15 residues. V lost 1 base, J lost 5 bases, and 11 bases lay in between. The CDR3 is CASSLGAVPTGELFF. The CDR3 DNA reads TGTGCCAGCAGCTTAGGGGCAGTTCCAACCGGGGAGCTGTTTTTT.

This chain uses TRBV28 with TRBJ2-1, with 7 bases that match TRBD2. The CDR3 is made up of 16 amino acids. The junction had 12 bases not matched to a gene; V was cut back by 6 bases and J by 4 bases. The V gene's germline CDR1 is MDHEN and CDR2 SYDVKM. The CDR3 sequence is CASSTPSGGLYNEQFF. Here the CDR3 DNA reads TGTGCCAGCAGCACCCCTAGCGGAGGGCTTTACAATGAGCAGTTCTTC.

This sequence joins TRBV2 and TRBJ1-1, with 10 positions matching TRBD1. Germline loops: CDR1 SNHLY, CDR2 FYNNEI. The CDR3 covers 21 residues. The ends lost 3 bases at V and 1 base at J; junction bases unmatched: 20. The CDR3 nucleotides are TGTGCCAGCAGTGACCGGAGACCGGGACAGGGGATTTCCTATGAGAACACTGAAGCTTTCTTT. Amino acid sequence: CASSDRRPGQGISYENTEAFF.

The CDR3 is CASSSGGGRVDEQYF. CDR3 nucleotides: TGTGCCAGCAGTTCCGGGGGGGGGCGTGTCGACGAGCAGTACTTC. This sequence joins TRBV6-5 and TRBJ2-7; 8 positions agree with TRBD2. Germline V gives CDR1 MNHEY, CDR2 SVGAGI. The CDR3 is made up of 15 amino acids. The V and J ends lost 4 bases and 5 bases, in that order; junction bases with no gene match: 10.

The CDR3 DNA follows: TGTGCCAGCAGCGCGGGGTCTGGGGCCAACGTCCTGACTTTC. Translation: CASSAGSGANVLTF. This chain links TRBV14 with TRBJ2-6; weak D call: TRBD2 (6 bases). Per the germline V gene, CDR1 is SGHDN and CDR2 is FVKESK. The CDR3 covers 14 residues. V lost 5 bases and J lost 1, with 6 bases in between.

This sequence joins TRBV5-8 and TRBJ2-5, with D unclear. The CDR3 is 12 amino acids. V was clipped by 10 bases and J by 4 bases, with 14 bases between them. Germline V gene data show CDR1 as SGHTS and CDR2 as YDEGEE. The CDR3: CAPPGSRETQYF. CDR3 DNA sequence: TGTGCCCCCCCGGGCTCTCGAGAGACCCAGTACTTC.

This chain links TRBV18 with TRBJ1-2, with D hard to call. The V and J ends lost 2 bases and 4 bases respectively, with 14 bases between them. The CDR3 contains 15 residues. The germline gives CDR1 KGHSH, CDR2 LQKENI. For the CDR3, the DNA is TGTGCCAGCTCACCATTAGAAGGAGTCGGCTATGGCTACACCTTC. It translates to CASSPLEGVGYGYTF.